This T cell receptor (beta chain) was captured by sequencing in a study of blood T cells in healthy people across ages. Healthy Caucasians from Russia aged about 6 to 90 served as donors. For the second PCR, which ran for roughly 6 to 12 cycles, a sample-barcoded 5' primer and a J-beta primer mix were used. TCRdb independently ran MiXCR on the 5' RACE reads; one entry per CDR3 protein. The profile shows some 1.4 million distinct CDR3 sequences, approximately 38% of them singletons. This CDR3 spans 15 amino acids. Germline V gene sequence: CDR1 DFQATT, CDR2 SNEGSKA (reference sequence). V was trimmed by 2 bases and J by 6 bases, leaving 16 bases between them.

The receptor was derived from a woman between 18 and 29 years old in good health. The rearrangement uses TRBV20-1 and TRBJ1-4; D is possibly TRBD1 (6 bases). What was sequenced was blood. The CDR3 region has the DNA TGCAGTGCTAGACCCTCAGATTCAGGGGATGAAAAACTGTTTTTT. It is translated as CSARPSDSGDEKLFF.